These 25 T cell receptor beta chains were all obtained from the same sample, sequenced in a study of cytomegalovirus exposure and HLA in healthy donors. Using immunoSEQ multiplex PCR, the repertoire was profiled, and TCRdb retains in-frame clones only, with some absent. Of about 110,000 clones listed, 88% are singletons. What was sequenced was PBMCs. Every receptor here comes from a woman between 18 and 30 years old in good health and CMV-seropositive.

In nucleotides, the CDR3 is TGTGCCAGCTCACAAGCGGGGGGGAACACAGATACGCAGTATTTT. The encoded protein is CASSQAGGNTDTQYF. The chain has TRBV18 and TRBJ2-3; 10 positions agree with TRBD2. V lost 4 bases, J lost 2 bases, and 3 bases stayed unmatched. This CDR3 comprises 15 residues. Germline V gene sequence: CDR1 KGHSH, CDR2 LQKENI.

CDR3 bases: TGTGCCAGCAGCTCGCCGGGACAGGGTCCCTTAGAGACCCAGTACTTC. Its translation: CASSSPGQGPLETQYF. The chain couples TRBV7-2 to TRBJ2-5, with TRBD1 matching 9 bases. Germline assignment: CDR1 SGHTA and CDR2 FQGNSA. Trimming at V came to 4 bases and at J to 4 bases, leaving 10 bases not matched to a gene. The CDR3 sequence is 16 residues long. The entire variable domain, with the rest obtained from reference TRBV7-2 and TRBJ2-5, is as follows: GAGVSQSPSNKVTEKGKDVELRCDPISGHTALYWYRQSLGQGLEFLIYFQGNSAPDKSGLPSDRFSAERTGGSVSTLTIQRTQQEDSAVYLCASSSPGQGPLETQYFGPGTRLLVL.

V gene TRBV2 combines with J gene TRBJ2-3; the match to TRBD2 covers 10 bases. CDR3 length: 14 residues. J lost 8 bases, V lost 6 bases, and 8 bases had no gene match. The germline V gene has CDR1 SNHLY and CDR2 FYNNEI. The CDR3 region is CASRETSGVGTQYF. CDR3 sequence (DNA): TGTGCCAGCAGGGAAACTAGCGGGGTGGGTACGCAGTATTTT.

The V call is TRBV25-1, the J call TRBJ2-2; TRBD2 might be the D (5 bases). CDR1 and CDR2 from the germline V gene are MGHDK and SYGVNS. Trimming pared 2 bases from V and 0 bases from J, leaving 16 bases between. CDR3 length equals 18 residues. Written as DNA, the CDR3 is TGTGCCAGCAGTGAAATTGTTAGGGAGAAGGCGAACACCGGGGAGCTGTTTTTT. Translated, it gives CASSEIVREKANTGELFF.

J is TRBJ2-7 and V is TRBV5-5; a possible D gene is TRBD1 (6 bases). This CDR3 is built from 16 residues. Trimming removed 1 base from V and 2 bases from J, with 16 bases in between. Germline V gene lookup returns CDR1 SGHKS and CDR2 YYEKEE (reference sequence). CDR3 loop: CASSLFRDTYAYEQYF. CDR3 DNA: TGTGCCAGCAGCTTGTTCCGGGACACCTACGCCTACGAGCAGTACTTC.

This rearrangement joins TRBV9 to TRBJ2-2; possibly TRBD2 for D (5 bases). V was cut by 0 bases and J by 0 bases, with 15 bases left in between. The CDR3 spans 18 residues. CDR1 is SGDLS, CDR2 YYNGEE, per germline. This CDR3 is CASSVELWEPANTGELFF. CDR3 sequence (DNA): TGTGCCAGCAGCGTAGAATTATGGGAGCCTGCGAACACCGGGGAGCTGTTTTTT.

The chain uses TRBV11-1 and TRBJ2-3, with TRBD2 matching over 9 bases. Trimming cost V 1 base and J 0 bases; bases outside gene matches: 2. Germline V gene sequence: CDR1 SGHAT, CDR2 FQDESV (reference sequence). This CDR3 comprises 16 residues. The CDR3 region is CASSLEGLASTDTQYF. CDR3 DNA sequence: TGTGCCAGCAGCTTAGAGGGACTAGCAAGCACAGATACGCAGTATTTT.

This clone was picked up one time. This chain uses TRBV10-3 with TRBJ2-1, with 8 bases lining up with TRBD1. After removal of 4 bases from V and 7 bases from J, the junction contained 3 bases not matched to a gene. Germline CDR1 ENHRY, CDR2 SYGVKD. This CDR3 is 13 amino acids long. CDR3 nucleotide sequence: TGTGCCATCAGTGGACAGGGGAGAAATGAGCAGTTCTTC. As protein: CAISGQGRNEQFF.

The gene calls are TRBV21-1 and TRBJ2-7; TRBD2, the table's D call, lacks a check against the DNA. TRBV21-1 is described as a pseudogene. This CDR3 spans 16 amino acids. Here the CDR3 reads CASSIHPGEHLYEQYV. DNA of the CDR3: TGTGCCAGCAGTATTCACCCCGGGGAGCACCTCTACGAGCAGTACGTC.

J is TRBJ1-2 and V is TRBV19, with D possibly being TRBD1 (5 bases). Germline CDR1 reads LNHDA; CDR2 reads SQIVND (reference sequence). This CDR3 is built from 13 residues. The ends were cut back, 3 bases at V and 4 bases at J, with 9 bases in the middle. CDR3 sequence reads: CASSIQGGYGYTF. The CDR3 DNA reads TGTGCCAGTAGTATTCAGGGTGGCTATGGCTACACCTTC. The whole variable domain, remainder taken from reference TRBV19 and TRBJ1-2, is DGGITQSPKYLFRKEGQNVTLSCEQNLNHDAMYWYRQDPGQGLRLIYYSQIVNDFQKGDIAEGYSVSREKKESFPLTVTSAQKNPTAFYLCASSIQGGYGYTFGSGTRLTVV.

In DNA form, the CDR3 reads TGTGCCAGCAATACAGGGGATAATTCACCCCTCCACTTT. It specifies CASNTGDNSPLHF. The rearrangement joins TRBV6-5 to TRBJ1-6, with TRBD1 matching over 7 bases. This CDR3 comprises 13 residues. V lost 7 bases, J lost 5 bases, and 2 bases stayed unmatched. The germline V gene encodes CDR1 MNHEY and CDR2 SVGAGI.

J is TRBJ2-7 and V is TRBV23-1; D call uncertain. TRBV23-1 is known as an ORF, though its function is uncertain. This CDR3 has 14 amino acids. Trimming took off 0 bases at V and 5 bases at J, with 11 bases between the two ends. The CDR3 nucleotides read TGCGCCAGCAGTCAATCGAGGCAGCCCAACGAGCAGTACTTC. As protein: CASSQSRQPNEQYF.

V is TRBV28 and J is TRBJ1-2; 7 bases are a match to TRBD1. The CDR3 sequence is 14 residues long. V trimming: 6 bases; J trimming: 0 bases; junction bases outside the gene matches: 4. Germline loops: CDR1 MDHEN, CDR2 SYDVKM. As DNA, the CDR3 is TGTGCCAGCAGCCCAGGGGGGACTAACTATGGCTACACCTTC. Translated, it gives CASSPGGTNYGYTF.

J is TRBJ1-5 and V is TRBV29-1; no clear D. The V end lost 8 bases, the J end lost 4 bases, and 15 bases lay between the germline ends. CDR3 length: 13 residues. CDR1 and CDR2 from the germline V gene are SQVTM and ANQGSEA. The CDR3 nucleotides are TGCAGCTGCCTGGGAGGACTTAATCAGCCCCAGCATTTT. It is translated as CSCLGGLNQPQHF.

The J gene is TRBJ1-3, the V gene TRBV28; the D gene is possibly TRBD1 (5 bases). Germline CDR1 and CDR2: MDHEN and SYDVKM. With 8 bases removed from V and 3 bases from J, the gap between germline ends came to 14 bases. This CDR3 comprises 14 residues. CDR3 bases: TGTGCCAGCGGACTGGGGGGTAATGGAAACACCATATATTTT. This gives the protein CASGLGGNGNTIYF.

The chain carries TRBV5-6 and TRBJ1-3; D call uncertain. Trimming shortened V by 1 base and J by 0 bases, and 8 bases separated the two germline ends. This CDR3 contains 15 residues. Germline V CDR1 and CDR2: SGHDT, YYEEEE. CDR3 coding DNA: TGTGCCAGCAGCTTGTGGGCAGTCTCTGGAAACACCATATATTTT. Residues: CASSLWAVSGNTIYF.

The gene calls are TRBV19 and TRBJ2-1, with TRBD2 identical over 12 bases. Germline values: CDR1 LNHDA, CDR2 SQIVND (reference sequence). This CDR3 is built from 15 residues. Germline trimming cut 6 bases from V and 7 bases from J; bases unmatched to any gene: 7. The CDR3 DNA reads TGTGCCAGTAGGTCTAGCGGGGGGGCGGGGAATGAGCAGTTCTTC. Its translation: CASRSSGGAGNEQFF.

This chain connects TRBV6-6 to TRBJ2-4; 12 nucleotides line up with TRBD2. This CDR3 has 16 residues. From germline, CDR1 is MNHNY and CDR2 SVGAGI (reference sequence). After removal of 4 bases from V and 6 bases from J, the junction contained 7 bases not matched to a gene. The CDR3 DNA follows: TGTGCCAGCAGTTCTGCTAGCGGGGGGGTCGGAAACATTCAGTACTTC. Translating it yields CASSSASGGVGNIQYF.

The table lists this clone with a few counts. The chain couples TRBV2 to TRBJ1-2; TRBD1 agrees at 7 bases. The CDR3 length is 12 residues. J was trimmed by 4 bases and V by 10 bases; bases with no gene match: 6. Germline V gives CDR1 SNHLY, CDR2 FYNNEI. The CDR3 here is CANPRDSYGYTF. DNA of the CDR3: TGTGCCAACCCCCGGGACAGCTATGGCTACACCTTC.

The chain recombines TRBV2 with TRBJ1-5; 10 nucleotides align to TRBD1. Germline-derived CDR1 and CDR2 are SNHLY and FYNNEI. The CDR3 is made up of 15 amino acids. After removal of 8 bases from V and 7 bases from J, the junction contained 11 bases not matched to a gene. The CDR3 region has the DNA TGTGCCAGCGGGGAGACAGGGGGCAGGGGGCAGCCCCAGCATTTT. Translating gives CASGETGGRGQPQHF. The full variable domain, with the rest looked up from reference TRBV2 and TRBJ1-5, is EPEVTQTPSHQVTQMGQEVILRCVPISNHLYFYWYRQILGQKVEFLVSFYNNEISEKSEIFDDQFSVERPDGSNFTLKIRSTKLEDSAMYFCASGETGGRGQPQHFGDGTRLSIL.

In its sample, this clone was seen once. This sequence joins TRBV28 and TRBJ1-5; 8 bases align to TRBD1. The CDR3 runs 16 residues. Per germline, CDR1 MDHEN and CDR2 SYDVKM. J was trimmed by 5 bases and V by 3 bases; bases with no gene match: 9. The CDR3 region is CASSFGGRGPDQPQHF. The CDR3, as DNA: TGTGCCAGCAGTTTTGGGGGCAGGGGGCCTGATCAGCCCCAGCATTTT.

The chain uses TRBV2 and TRBJ1-5; D may be TRBD1 (5 bases). The germline V and J ends were trimmed by 3 bases and 5 bases, with 14 bases remaining between them. In germline, CDR1 is SNHLY, CDR2 FYNNEI. The CDR3 runs to 15 residues. The CDR3 sequence is CASSEAWRGDQPQHF. The CDR3 DNA follows: TGTGCCAGCAGTGAGGCGTGGAGGGGCGATCAGCCCCAGCATTTT.

The CDR3 coding sequence is TGTGCGACTGACAGCTACTACGAGCAGTACTTC. This gives the protein CATDSYYEQYF. The rearrangement links TRBV25-1 to TRBJ2-7; a possible D gene is TRBD1 (5 bases). CDR3 length: 11 amino acids. Germline CDR1 MGHDK, CDR2 SYGVNS.

CDR3 bases: TGTGCCAGCAGTTACTCTCGCGGCACAGATACGCAGTATTTT. It encodes CASSYSRGTDTQYF. V usage is TRBV6-5 and J usage is TRBJ2-3, with D unclear. CDR1 MNHEY and CDR2 SVGAGI come from the germline V gene. The CDR3 spans 14 residues. V dropped 0 bases and J dropped 1 base, with 5 bases sitting between them.

The chain has TRBV11-2 and TRBJ1-2, with D possibly being TRBD1 (5 bases). The V end lost 4 bases, the J end lost 3 bases, and 15 bases lay between the germline ends. The CDR3 extends over 15 amino acids. CDR1 and CDR2 (germline): SGHAT, FQNNGV. The CDR3 DNA reads as TGTGCCAGCAGCTCCCCTCGGGACTGGGACTATGGCTACACCTTC. This translates into CASSSPRDWDYGYTF.